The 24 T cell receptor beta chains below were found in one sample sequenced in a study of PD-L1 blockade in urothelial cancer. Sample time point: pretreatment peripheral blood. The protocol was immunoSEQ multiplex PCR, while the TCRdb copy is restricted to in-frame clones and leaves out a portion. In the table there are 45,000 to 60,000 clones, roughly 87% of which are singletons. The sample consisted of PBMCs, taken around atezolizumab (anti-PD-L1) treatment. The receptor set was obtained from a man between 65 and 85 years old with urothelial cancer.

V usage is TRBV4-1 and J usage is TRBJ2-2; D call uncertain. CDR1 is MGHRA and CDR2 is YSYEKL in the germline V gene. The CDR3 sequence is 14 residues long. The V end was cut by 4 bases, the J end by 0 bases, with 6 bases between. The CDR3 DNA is TGCGCCAGCAGCCCCCGGGCGAACACCGGGGAGCTGTTTTTT. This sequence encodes CASSPRANTGELFF.

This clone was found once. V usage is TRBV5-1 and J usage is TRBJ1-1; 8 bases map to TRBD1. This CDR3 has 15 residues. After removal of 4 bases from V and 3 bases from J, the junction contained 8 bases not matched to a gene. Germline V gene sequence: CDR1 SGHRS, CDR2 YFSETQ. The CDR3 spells CASSKQGGVDTEAFF. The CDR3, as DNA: TGCGCCAGCAGCAAACAGGGGGGGGTGGACACTGAAGCTTTCTTT.

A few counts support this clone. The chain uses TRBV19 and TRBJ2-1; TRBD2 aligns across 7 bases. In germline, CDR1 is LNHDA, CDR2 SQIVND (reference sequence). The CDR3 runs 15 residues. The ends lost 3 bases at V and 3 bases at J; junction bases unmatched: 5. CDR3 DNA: TGTGCCAGTAGTATCGGGGGGTTTGACTACAATGAGCAGTTCTTC. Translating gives CASSIGGFDYNEQFF.

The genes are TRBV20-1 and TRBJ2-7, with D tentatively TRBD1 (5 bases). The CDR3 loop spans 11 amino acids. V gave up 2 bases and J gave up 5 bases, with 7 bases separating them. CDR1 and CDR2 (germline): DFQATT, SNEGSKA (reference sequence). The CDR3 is CSARQGNEQYF. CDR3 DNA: TGCAGTGCTAGACAGGGAAACGAGCAGTACTTC.

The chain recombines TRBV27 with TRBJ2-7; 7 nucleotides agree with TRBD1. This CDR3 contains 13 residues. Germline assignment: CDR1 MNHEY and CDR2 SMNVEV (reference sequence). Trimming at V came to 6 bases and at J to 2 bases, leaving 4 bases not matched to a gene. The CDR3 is CASSLTGPYEQYF. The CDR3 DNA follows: TGTGCCAGCAGCTTGACAGGGCCCTACGAGCAGTACTTC.

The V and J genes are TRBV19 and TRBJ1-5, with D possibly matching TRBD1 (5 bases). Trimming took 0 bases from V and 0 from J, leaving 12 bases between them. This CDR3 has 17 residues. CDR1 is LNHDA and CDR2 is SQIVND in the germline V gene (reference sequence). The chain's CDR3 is CASSIDKQVYSNQPQHF. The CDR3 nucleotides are TGTGCCAGTAGTATAGATAAACAGGTTTATAGCAATCAGCCCCAGCATTTT.

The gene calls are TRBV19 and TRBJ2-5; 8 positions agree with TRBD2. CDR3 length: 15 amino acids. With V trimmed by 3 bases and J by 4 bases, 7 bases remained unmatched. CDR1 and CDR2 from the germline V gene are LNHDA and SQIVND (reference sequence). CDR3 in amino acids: CASSISGGAGETQYF. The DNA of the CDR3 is TGTGCCAGTAGTATCTCGGGGGGGGCTGGAGAGACCCAGTACTTC.

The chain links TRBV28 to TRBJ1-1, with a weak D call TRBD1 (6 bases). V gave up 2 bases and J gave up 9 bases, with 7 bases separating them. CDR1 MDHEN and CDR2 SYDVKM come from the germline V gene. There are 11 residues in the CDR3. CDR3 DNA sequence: TGTGCCAGCAGTTTACAGGGGAAAGCTTTCTTT. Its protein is CASSLQGKAFF.

CDR3 sequence (DNA): TGTGCCAGCAGACGACAGGGGGGATCCACTGAAGCTTTCTTT. The encoded protein is CASRRQGGSTEAFF. The V call is TRBV27, the J call TRBJ1-1; TRBD1 agrees at 9 bases. Germline values: CDR1 MNHEY, CDR2 SMNVEV (reference sequence). Losses at the gene ends were 6 bases for V and 4 bases for J; bases not matched to a gene: 6. This CDR3 region has 14 residues.

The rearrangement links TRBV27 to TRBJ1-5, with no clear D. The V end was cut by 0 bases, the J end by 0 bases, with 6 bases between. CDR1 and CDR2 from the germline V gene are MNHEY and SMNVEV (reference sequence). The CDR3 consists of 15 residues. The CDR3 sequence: CASSLSLNSNQPQHF. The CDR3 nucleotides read TGTGCCAGCAGTTTATCCCTAAATAGCAATCAGCCCCAGCATTTT.

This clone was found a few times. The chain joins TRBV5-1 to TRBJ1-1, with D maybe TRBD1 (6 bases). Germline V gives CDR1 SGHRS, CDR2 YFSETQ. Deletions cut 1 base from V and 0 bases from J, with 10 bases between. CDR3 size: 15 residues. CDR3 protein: CASSLSGTMNTEAFF. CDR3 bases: TGCGCCAGCAGCTTGTCCGGGACAATGAACACTGAAGCTTTCTTT. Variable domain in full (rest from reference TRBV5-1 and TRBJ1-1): KAGVTQTPRYLIKTRGQQVTLSCSPISGHRSVSWYQQTPGQGLQFLFEYFSETQRNKGNFPGRFSGRQFSNSRSEMNVSTLELGDSALYLCASSLSGTMNTEAFFGQGTRLTVV.

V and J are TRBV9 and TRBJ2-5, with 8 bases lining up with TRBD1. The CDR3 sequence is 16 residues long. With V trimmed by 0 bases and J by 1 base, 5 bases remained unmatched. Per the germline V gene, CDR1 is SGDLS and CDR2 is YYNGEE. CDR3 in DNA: TGTGCCAGCAGCGTAGGGACAGGGAGCCGCCAAGAGACCCAGTACTTC. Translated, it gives CASSVGTGSRQETQYF.

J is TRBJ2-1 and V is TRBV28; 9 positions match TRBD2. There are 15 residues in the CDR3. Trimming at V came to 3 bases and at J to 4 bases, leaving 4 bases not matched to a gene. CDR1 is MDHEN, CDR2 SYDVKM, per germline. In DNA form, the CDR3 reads TGTGCCAGCAGTTTGGGGACTAGCATTTACAATGAGCAGTTCTTC. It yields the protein CASSLGTSIYNEQFF.

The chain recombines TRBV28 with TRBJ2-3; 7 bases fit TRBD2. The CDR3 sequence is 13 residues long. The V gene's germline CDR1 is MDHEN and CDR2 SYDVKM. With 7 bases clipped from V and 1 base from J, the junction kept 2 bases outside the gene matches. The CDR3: CASTGRGTDTQYF. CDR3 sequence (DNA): TGTGCCAGCACAGGGAGGGGCACAGATACGCAGTATTTT.

The CDR3 sequence: CASMTSGRSYEQYF. Written as DNA, the CDR3 is TGTGCCAGCATGACTAGCGGGCGGTCCTACGAGCAGTACTTC. This chain connects TRBV6-1 to TRBJ2-7, with 10 bases identical to TRBD2. This CDR3 spans 14 amino acids. Per the germline V gene, CDR1 is MNHNS and CDR2 is SASEGT. V gave up 7 bases and J gave up 1 base; unmatched junction bases: 4.

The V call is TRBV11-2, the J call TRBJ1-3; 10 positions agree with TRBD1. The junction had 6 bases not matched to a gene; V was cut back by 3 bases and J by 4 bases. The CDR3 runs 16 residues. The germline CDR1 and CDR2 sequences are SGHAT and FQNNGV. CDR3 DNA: TGTGCCAGCAGCTTGCAGACAGGGGGCTCGGGAAACACCATATATTTT. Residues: CASSLQTGGSGNTIYF. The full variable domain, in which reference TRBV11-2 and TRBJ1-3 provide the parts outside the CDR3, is EAGVAQSPRYKIIEKRQSVAFWCNPISGHATLYWYQQILGQGPKLLIQFQNNGVVDDSQLPKDRFSAERLKGVDSTLKIQPAKLEDSAVYLCASSLQTGGSGNTIYFGEGSWLTVV.

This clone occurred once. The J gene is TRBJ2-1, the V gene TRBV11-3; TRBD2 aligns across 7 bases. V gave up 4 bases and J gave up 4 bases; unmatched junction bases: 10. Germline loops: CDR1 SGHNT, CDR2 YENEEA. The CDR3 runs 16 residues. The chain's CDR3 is CASSSFPGTTYNEQFF. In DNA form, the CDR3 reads TGTGCCAGCAGCTCGTTCCCCGGGACTACGTACAATGAGCAGTTCTTC.

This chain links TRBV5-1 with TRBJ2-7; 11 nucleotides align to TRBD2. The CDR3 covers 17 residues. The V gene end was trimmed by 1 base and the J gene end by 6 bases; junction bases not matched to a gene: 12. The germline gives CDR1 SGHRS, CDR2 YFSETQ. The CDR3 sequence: CASSLSTSGSSRPEQYF. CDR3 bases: TGCGCCAGCAGCTTGTCTACTAGCGGGAGTTCCCGGCCCGAGCAGTACTTC.

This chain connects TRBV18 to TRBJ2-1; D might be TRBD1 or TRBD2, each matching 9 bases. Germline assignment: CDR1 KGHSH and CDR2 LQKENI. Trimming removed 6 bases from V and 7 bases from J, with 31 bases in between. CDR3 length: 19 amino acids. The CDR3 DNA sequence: TGTGCCAGCTCGGATCCGGGACAGGGAGTAGCGGGAGCGTCGAATGAGCAGTTCTTC. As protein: CASSDPGQGVAGASNEQFF.

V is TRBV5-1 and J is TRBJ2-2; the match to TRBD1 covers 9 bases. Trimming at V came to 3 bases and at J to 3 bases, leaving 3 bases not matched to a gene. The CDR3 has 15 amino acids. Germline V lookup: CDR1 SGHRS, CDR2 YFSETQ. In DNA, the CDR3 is TGCGCCAGCAGCTCTAACAGGGGGCACACCGGGGAGCTGTTTTTT. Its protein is CASSSNRGHTGELFF.

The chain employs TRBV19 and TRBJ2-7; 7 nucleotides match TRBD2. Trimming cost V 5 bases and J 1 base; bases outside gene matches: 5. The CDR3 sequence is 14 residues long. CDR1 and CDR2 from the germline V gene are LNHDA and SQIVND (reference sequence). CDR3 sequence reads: CASSVSSGSYEQYF. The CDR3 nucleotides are TGTGCCAGTAGTGTGTCTAGCGGTTCCTACGAGCAGTACTTC.

The CDR3 spells CASSQAGQDSYGYTF. CDR3 nucleotides: TGCGCCAGCAGCCAAGCGGGACAGGACTCATATGGCTACACCTTC. The chain carries TRBV4-1 and TRBJ1-2, with 8 bases matching TRBD1. The CDR3 runs to 15 residues. The J segment lost 5 bases and the V segment lost 1 base, leaving 6 bases of the junction unmatched. CDR1 and CDR2 (germline): MGHRA, YSYEKL.

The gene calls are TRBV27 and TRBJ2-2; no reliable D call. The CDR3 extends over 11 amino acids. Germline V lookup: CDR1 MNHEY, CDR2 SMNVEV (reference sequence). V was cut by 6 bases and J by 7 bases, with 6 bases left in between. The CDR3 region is CASRIVGELFF. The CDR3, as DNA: TGTGCCAGCAGAATAGTCGGGGAGCTGTTTTTT.

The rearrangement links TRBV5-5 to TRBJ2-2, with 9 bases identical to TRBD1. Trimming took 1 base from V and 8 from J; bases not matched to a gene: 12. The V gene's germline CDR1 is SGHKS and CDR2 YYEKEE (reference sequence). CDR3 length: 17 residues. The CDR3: CASSLTPMGQGRGELFF. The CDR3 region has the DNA TGTGCCAGCAGCTTGACGCCTATGGGACAGGGACGAGGGGAGCTGTTTTTT.